This T cell receptor beta chain appears in the sequencing data of a study of T cell responses to AZD1222 COVID-19 vaccine. About the study: Some second doses came at about 4 weeks and others at about 12 weeks; these were pooled. Whole-study findings and limits: Compared with day 0, the breadth and depth of the Spike-specific TCR repertoire rose significantly after two doses of AZD1222. Donors were largely white British and mainly female; clonal diversity was possibly underestimated. Distributed over spike, vaccine-associated CD4 TCRs predominated at 160-218 and 743-854.

Germline values: CDR1 SNHLY, CDR2 FYNNEI. The CDR3 consists of 16 residues. Trimming removed 10 bases from V and 5 bases from J; junction bases left unmatched: 15. Only in-frame clones appear in the TCRdb table, and some are missing; sequencing was by immunoSEQ multiplex PCR. The top ten hold over 9.5% of the sample, which has approximately 180,000 clones, almost 95% seen once. Remarks on this clone: Antigen specificity is unknown.

This receptor was taken from an adult in good health. This specimen was peripheral blood, taken on day 0 of AZD1222 vaccination. V usage is TRBV2 and J usage is TRBJ2-7; TRBD2 aligns across 12 bases. In DNA, the CDR3 is TGTGCCACTGGACTAGCGGGAACTCTAGGATTCGACGAGCAGTACTTC. Protein: CATGLAGTLGFDEQYF.